The 26 T cell receptor beta chains presented below share a single source sample, sequenced in a study of T cell responses to AZD1222 COVID-19 vaccine. Libraries were prepared by immunoSEQ multiplex PCR; TCRdb keeps only in-frame clonotypes and omits some of them. The sample includes 60,000 to 85,000 clones, around 85% seen only once; the top ten take about a fifth. The material was peripheral blood, obtained on day 0 of AZD1222 vaccination. These receptors were obtained from an adult in good health.

This rearrangement joins TRBV7-8 to TRBJ1-2, with a weak D call TRBD1 (5 bases). The CDR3 totals 15 residues. Germline assignment: CDR1 SGHVS and CDR2 FQNEAQ. Trimming left V 2 bases short and J 8 bases short, with 18 bases between. DNA of the CDR3: TGTGCCAGCAGCTTAAGTAGACAGCCGGGAGAAGGCTACACCTTC. It codes for CASSLSRQPGEGYTF.

The chain has TRBV7-9 and TRBJ1-2, with D tentatively TRBD1 (5 bases). The V gene lost 5 bases and the J gene lost 4 bases, with 17 bases spanning the gap. Germline assignment: CDR1 SEHNR and CDR2 FQNEAQ (reference sequence). The CDR3 sequence is 15 residues long. The CDR3 coding sequence is TGTGCCAGCAGCCAAACTCCGACAGCAACCTATGGCTACACCTTC. As protein: CASSQTPTATYGYTF.

Only one count was recorded for this clone. V and J are TRBV5-4 and TRBJ1-4; TRBD1 aligns across 7 bases. This CDR3 has 15 residues. The junction had 1 base not matched to a gene; V was cut back by 2 bases and J by 0 bases. Germline V gene sequence: CDR1 SGHNT, CDR2 YYREEE (reference sequence). The CDR3 nucleotides are TGTGCCAGCAGCTTCCAGGGGGCAACTAATGAAAAACTGTTTTTT. Protein sequence: CASSFQGATNEKLFF.

The chain has TRBV7-2 and TRBJ2-5; possible D gene TRBD2, 6 bases. Germline V gene data show CDR1 as SGHTA and CDR2 as FQGNSA. This CDR3 has 15 residues. V was shortened by 1 base and J by 4 bases, with 13 bases between the two germline ends. The CDR3: CASSLDGRNRETQYF. CDR3 coding DNA: TGTGCCAGCAGCTTAGACGGGAGAAACCGAGAGACCCAGTACTTC.

This clone occurred a few times. This rearrangement joins TRBV10-3 to TRBJ1-1; the match to TRBD1 covers 8 bases. From germline, CDR1 is ENHRY and CDR2 SYGVKD. After removal of 10 bases from V and 6 bases from J, the junction contained 13 bases not matched to a gene. The CDR3 totals 14 residues. The CDR3 coding sequence is TGTGCCACCTTACGCGGACAGGGTGATCCTGAAGCTTTCTTT. As protein: CATLRGQGDPEAFF.

The chain uses TRBV12-2 and TRBJ2-7; the tabulated D call, TRBD2, remains unverified against the DNA. TRBV12-2 is marked as a pseudogene. This CDR3 spans 16 amino acids. CDR3 sequence (DNA): TGTGCAAGTCGCCGTGGGACTAGCGGGAGGGTGGACGAGCAGTACTTC. It yields the protein CASRRGTSGRVDEQYF.

This clone was detected once. The chain combines TRBV3-1 (or the pseudogene TRBV3-2) with TRBJ1-2; TRBD1 matches at 9 bases. Germline V gene data show CDR1 as LGHDT and CDR2 as YNNKEL (reference sequence). This CDR3 is 15 amino acids long. Unmatched junction bases numbered 0, after V lost 1 base and J lost 0 bases. The CDR3 DNA sequence: TGTGCCAGCAGCCAAGGGACAGGGGCTAACTATGGCTACACCTTC. Translating it yields CASSQGTGANYGYTF.

V gene TRBV6-5 combines with J gene TRBJ1-1, with D tentatively TRBD1 (6 bases). The CDR3 sequence is 15 residues long. Trimming shortened V by 5 bases and J by 4 bases, and 17 bases separated the two germline ends. CDR1 and CDR2 (germline): MNHEY, SVGAGI. The CDR3 DNA reads TGTGCCAGCAGTACTGGGGGGGGCGGGGGCACTGAAGCTTTCTTT. As protein: CASSTGGGGGTEAFF.

The V and J genes are TRBV11-2 and TRBJ2-3; tentative D call: TRBD2 (7 bases). With 5 bases removed from V and 2 bases from J, the gap between germline ends came to 11 bases. The CDR3 contains 14 residues. Germline V gives CDR1 SGHAT, CDR2 FQNNGV. The CDR3 loop reads CASSRGAITDTQYF. The CDR3 DNA is TGTGCCAGCAGCCGGGGGGCTATCACAGATACGCAGTATTTT.

In the case of this clone: Other DNA sequences in the same sample also yield this CDR3. The chain recombines TRBV18 with TRBJ2-7; TRBD1 is a possible D gene (6 bases). The germline gives CDR1 KGHSH, CDR2 LQKENI. The CDR3 has 13 amino acids. Deletions cut 3 bases from V and 0 bases from J, with 6 bases between. CDR3 loop: CASSPDSSYEQYF. The CDR3 DNA reads TGTGCCAGCTCACCGGACAGCTCCTACGAGCAGTACTTC.

This chain connects TRBV10-3 to TRBJ2-6, with TRBD1 identical over 8 bases. Germline CDR1 ENHRY, CDR2 SYGVKD. J lost 2 bases, V lost 0 bases, and 9 bases had no gene match. CDR3 length: 19 residues. The CDR3 region has the DNA TGTGCCATCAGTGAGTCCCTGGGTCAGGGGGCGGCTGGGGCCAACGTCCTGACTTTC. It encodes CAISESLGQGAAGANVLTF.

V gene TRBV12-5 combines with J gene TRBJ2-5, with 9 bases lining up with TRBD1. The CDR3 extends over 15 amino acids. With V trimmed by 6 bases and J by 2 bases, 7 bases remained unmatched. Germline CDR1 is LGHNT and CDR2 is FRNRAP. The CDR3 loop reads CASGLGQGWQETQYF. CDR3 bases: TGTGCTAGTGGCCTGGGACAGGGCTGGCAAGAGACCCAGTACTTC.

The sample holds one count of this clone. The chain couples TRBV4-2 to TRBJ1-3; 7 bases align to TRBD1. CDR1 is LGHNA and CDR2 is YNFKEQ in the germline V gene. CDR3 size: 18 residues. The ends lost 1 base at V and 0 bases at J; junction bases unmatched: 9. DNA of the CDR3: TGTGCCAGCAGCCAAGGGGGTTGGACAGGCCTCTCTGGAAACACCATATATTTT. Amino acid sequence: CASSQGGWTGLSGNTIYF.

V is TRBV7-9 and J is TRBJ2-5, with 10 bases lining up with TRBD2. CDR1 is SEHNR, CDR2 FQNEAQ, per germline (reference sequence). This CDR3 has 15 residues. V lost 3 bases, J lost 4 bases, and 5 bases stayed unmatched. The CDR3 bases are TGTGCCAGCAGCTTTCCTAGCGGGAGTGGAGAGACCCAGTACTTC. This translates into CASSFPSGSGETQYF.

The V call is TRBV19, the J call TRBJ1-2; D unclear. V shed 5 bases and J shed 8 bases, with 15 bases lying between them. The CDR3 length is 13 residues. Germline V gene lookup returns CDR1 LNHDA and CDR2 SQIVND (reference sequence). CDR3: CASSLREFYGYTF. The CDR3 DNA reads TGTGCCAGTAGTCTTCGGGAGTTCTACGGCTACACCTTC.

This clone was counted once. The rearrangement joins TRBV5-3 to TRBJ2-2; 11 positions agree with TRBD1. TRBV5-3 is classed as an ORF, of uncertain function. Trimming took 4 bases from V and 8 from J; bases not matched to a gene: 7. The CDR3 has 15 residues. In DNA form, the CDR3 reads TGTGCCAGAAGCGAGGGACAGGGGGATTGTGGGGAGCTGTTTTTT. It is translated as CARSEGQGDCGELFF.

The chain links TRBV5-5 to TRBJ1-3; unclear D gene. The length of the CDR3 is 16 residues. V gave up 0 bases and J gave up 4 bases, with 14 bases separating them. Germline V gives CDR1 SGHKS, CDR2 YYEKEE (reference sequence). In nucleotides, the CDR3 is TGTGCCAGCAGCTTGGGACCGCCAAACCAGGGAAACACCATATATTTT. Translation: CASSLGPPNQGNTIYF.

The chain couples TRBV29-1 to TRBJ2-2; 10 positions agree with TRBD1. CDR3 length: 15 residues. Losses at the gene ends were 6 bases for V and 2 bases for J; bases not matched to a gene: 6. CDR1 and CDR2 from the germline V gene are SQVTM and ANQGSEA. For the CDR3, the DNA is TGCAGCGTCTTGGGGGACAGGGGTAACACCGGGGAGCTGTTTTTT. Protein product: CSVLGDRGNTGELFF.

This chain uses TRBV7-2 with TRBJ2-1, with TRBD2 matching over 9 bases. V dropped 3 bases and J dropped 6; count of bases not matched to a gene: 3. This CDR3 region has 14 residues. Germline V gives CDR1 SGHTA, CDR2 FQGNSA. The DNA for the CDR3 is TGTGCCAGCAGCTTTGGGACTAGCAGCAATGAGCAGTTCTTC. The encoded protein is CASSFGTSSNEQFF.

The V call is TRBV4-1, the J call TRBJ2-7, with D perhaps being TRBD1 or TRBD2 (5 bases each). This CDR3 contains 14 residues. CDR1 is MGHRA and CDR2 is YSYEKL in the germline V gene. Trimming stripped 2 bases from V and 3 bases from J, with 11 bases between. The CDR3 DNA reads as TGCGCCAGCAGCCAAACAACTGGGGGCTACGAGCAGTACTTC. This gives the protein CASSQTTGGYEQYF.

The V call is TRBV5-1, the J call TRBJ2-7; tentative D call: TRBD2 (5 bases). This CDR3 has 13 residues. The germline CDR1 and CDR2 sequences are SGHRS and YFSETQ. V was shortened by 2 bases and J by 11 bases, with 17 bases between the two germline ends. Written as DNA, the CDR3 is TGCGCCAGCAGCTTATTTGCCGACGGGAAGGAGTACTTC. This translates into CASSLFADGKEYF.

This clone is termed hyperexpanded. The rearrangement links TRBV6-2 or TRBV6-3 to TRBJ2-1; TRBD1 agrees at 7 bases. With V trimmed by 2 bases and J by 8 bases, 15 bases remained unmatched. Germline CDR1 and CDR2: MNHEY and SVGEGT. This CDR3 has 17 amino acids. Here the CDR3 reads CASSYAPSGTQGDEQFF. The CDR3 DNA reads as TGTGCCAGCAGTTACGCCCCCAGTGGTACCCAGGGGGATGAGCAGTTCTTC.

The CDR3 reads CASSPTSSYEQYF. DNA for the CDR3: TGTGCCAGCAGCCCAACAAGCTCCTACGAGCAGTACTTC. The chain employs TRBV11-2 and TRBJ2-7; no reliable D call. Germline lookup yields CDR1 SGHAT and CDR2 FQNNGV. The CDR3 has 13 amino acids. V shed 5 bases and J shed 0 bases, with 8 bases lying between them.

The rearrangement joins TRBV19 to TRBJ2-1, with 8 bases that match TRBD2. Germline assignment: CDR1 LNHDA and CDR2 SQIVND (reference sequence). V was pared by 5 bases and J by 9 bases, with 9 bases of the junction left unmatched. The CDR3 has 14 amino acids. The DNA of the CDR3 is TGTGCCAGTAGTCCAGGGACTAGTGTGGGTGAGCAGTTCTTC. As protein: CASSPGTSVGEQFF.

The chain couples TRBV5-6 to TRBJ2-7; D unresolved. The CDR3 is 14 residues long. Germline-derived CDR1 and CDR2 are SGHDT and YYEEEE. Trimming removed 4 bases at V and 3 bases at J, with 14 bases between. As DNA, the CDR3 is TGTGCCAGCAGCATTGTAGGGCAGATCTACGAGCAGTACTTC. It codes for CASSIVGQIYEQYF. Variable domain in full (rest from reference TRBV5-6 and TRBJ2-7): DAGVTQSPTHLIKTRGQQVTLRCSPKSGHDTVSWYQQALGQGPQFIFQYYEEEERQRGNFPDRFSGHQFPNYSSELNVNALLLGDSALYLCASSIVGQIYEQYFGPGTRLTVT.

The chain links TRBV5-1 to TRBJ1-1; D not resolved. Trimming removed 4 bases from V and 4 bases from J, with 11 bases in between. The CDR3 runs 13 residues. Germline assignment: CDR1 SGHRS and CDR2 YFSETQ. CDR3 nucleotide sequence: TGCGCCAGCAGCCCCCGTGGGCCCACTGAAGCTTTCTTT. Translating it yields CASSPRGPTEAFF.